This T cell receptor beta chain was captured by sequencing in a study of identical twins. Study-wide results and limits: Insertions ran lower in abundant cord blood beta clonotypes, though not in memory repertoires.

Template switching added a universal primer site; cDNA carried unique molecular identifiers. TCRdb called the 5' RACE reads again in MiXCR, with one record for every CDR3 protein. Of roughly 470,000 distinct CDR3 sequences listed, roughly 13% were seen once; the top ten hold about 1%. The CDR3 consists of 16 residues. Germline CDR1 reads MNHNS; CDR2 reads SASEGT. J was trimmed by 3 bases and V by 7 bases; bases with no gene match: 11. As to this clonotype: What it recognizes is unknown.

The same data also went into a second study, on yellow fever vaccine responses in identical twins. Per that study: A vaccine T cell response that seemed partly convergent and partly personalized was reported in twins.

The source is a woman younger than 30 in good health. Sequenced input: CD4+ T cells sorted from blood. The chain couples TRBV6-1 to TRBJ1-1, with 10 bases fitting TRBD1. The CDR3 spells CASTAWDRGADTEAFF. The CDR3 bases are TGTGCCAGCACCGCCTGGGACAGGGGTGCCGACACTGAAGCTTTCTTT.